This entry features one T cell receptor beta chain sequence. Its antigen is unknown. This sample stems from a study of response to subunit inactivated influenza vaccine. Regarding the study as a whole: Every seasonal influenza vaccination brings in few new T cells, the authors suggested.

TCRdb used MiXCR to reprocess the RT-PCR reads, holding one entry per CDR3 protein. The sample has about 480,000 distinct CDR3 sequences, 25% seen once. The CDR3 length is 14 residues. Germline CDR1 and CDR2: KGHDR and SFDVKD. V lost 4 bases and J lost 2, with 11 bases in between. The chain links TRBV24-1 to TRBJ2-7, with no clear D. The receptor was isolated from a man in his fifties or sixties who received an inactivated influenza vaccine. Sequenced material: CD4+ T cells sorted from PBMCs, taken 5 days after vaccination. This chain's CDR3 is CATSEGLKPYEQYF. For the CDR3, the DNA is TGTGCCACCAGTGAAGGTCTTAAGCCCTACGAGCAGTACTTC.